The sequence of this T cell receptor (beta chain) was determined in a study of Ad26.COV2.S vaccination and SARS-CoV-2 variants. Germline V lookup: CDR1 MDHEN, CDR2 SYDVKM. Deletions cut 2 bases from V and 4 bases from J, with 9 bases between. CDR3 length: 14 residues. Treatment: 15 to 20 received Ad26.COV2.S at low or high dose, single or two shots; roughly five received placebo; per-sample allocation not given. On day 63 after the first injection, vaccine and placebo recipients gave samples. Profiling relied on immunoSEQ multiplex PCR, and the TCRdb table lists in-frame clones only, not all of them. The sample holds hundreds of thousands of clones, about 86% seen once.

The gene calls are TRBV28 and TRBJ1-5; D remains ambiguous. The source was peripheral blood, collected in a trial of Ad26.COV2.S vaccine versus placebo. The TCR was taken from a person aged 18-65 years who received the Ad26.COV2.S COVID-19 vaccine or a placebo. CDR3 residues: CASSLGQTNQPQHF. The CDR3 DNA sequence: TGTGCCAGCAGTTTAGGGCAGACGAATCAGCCCCAGCATTTT.